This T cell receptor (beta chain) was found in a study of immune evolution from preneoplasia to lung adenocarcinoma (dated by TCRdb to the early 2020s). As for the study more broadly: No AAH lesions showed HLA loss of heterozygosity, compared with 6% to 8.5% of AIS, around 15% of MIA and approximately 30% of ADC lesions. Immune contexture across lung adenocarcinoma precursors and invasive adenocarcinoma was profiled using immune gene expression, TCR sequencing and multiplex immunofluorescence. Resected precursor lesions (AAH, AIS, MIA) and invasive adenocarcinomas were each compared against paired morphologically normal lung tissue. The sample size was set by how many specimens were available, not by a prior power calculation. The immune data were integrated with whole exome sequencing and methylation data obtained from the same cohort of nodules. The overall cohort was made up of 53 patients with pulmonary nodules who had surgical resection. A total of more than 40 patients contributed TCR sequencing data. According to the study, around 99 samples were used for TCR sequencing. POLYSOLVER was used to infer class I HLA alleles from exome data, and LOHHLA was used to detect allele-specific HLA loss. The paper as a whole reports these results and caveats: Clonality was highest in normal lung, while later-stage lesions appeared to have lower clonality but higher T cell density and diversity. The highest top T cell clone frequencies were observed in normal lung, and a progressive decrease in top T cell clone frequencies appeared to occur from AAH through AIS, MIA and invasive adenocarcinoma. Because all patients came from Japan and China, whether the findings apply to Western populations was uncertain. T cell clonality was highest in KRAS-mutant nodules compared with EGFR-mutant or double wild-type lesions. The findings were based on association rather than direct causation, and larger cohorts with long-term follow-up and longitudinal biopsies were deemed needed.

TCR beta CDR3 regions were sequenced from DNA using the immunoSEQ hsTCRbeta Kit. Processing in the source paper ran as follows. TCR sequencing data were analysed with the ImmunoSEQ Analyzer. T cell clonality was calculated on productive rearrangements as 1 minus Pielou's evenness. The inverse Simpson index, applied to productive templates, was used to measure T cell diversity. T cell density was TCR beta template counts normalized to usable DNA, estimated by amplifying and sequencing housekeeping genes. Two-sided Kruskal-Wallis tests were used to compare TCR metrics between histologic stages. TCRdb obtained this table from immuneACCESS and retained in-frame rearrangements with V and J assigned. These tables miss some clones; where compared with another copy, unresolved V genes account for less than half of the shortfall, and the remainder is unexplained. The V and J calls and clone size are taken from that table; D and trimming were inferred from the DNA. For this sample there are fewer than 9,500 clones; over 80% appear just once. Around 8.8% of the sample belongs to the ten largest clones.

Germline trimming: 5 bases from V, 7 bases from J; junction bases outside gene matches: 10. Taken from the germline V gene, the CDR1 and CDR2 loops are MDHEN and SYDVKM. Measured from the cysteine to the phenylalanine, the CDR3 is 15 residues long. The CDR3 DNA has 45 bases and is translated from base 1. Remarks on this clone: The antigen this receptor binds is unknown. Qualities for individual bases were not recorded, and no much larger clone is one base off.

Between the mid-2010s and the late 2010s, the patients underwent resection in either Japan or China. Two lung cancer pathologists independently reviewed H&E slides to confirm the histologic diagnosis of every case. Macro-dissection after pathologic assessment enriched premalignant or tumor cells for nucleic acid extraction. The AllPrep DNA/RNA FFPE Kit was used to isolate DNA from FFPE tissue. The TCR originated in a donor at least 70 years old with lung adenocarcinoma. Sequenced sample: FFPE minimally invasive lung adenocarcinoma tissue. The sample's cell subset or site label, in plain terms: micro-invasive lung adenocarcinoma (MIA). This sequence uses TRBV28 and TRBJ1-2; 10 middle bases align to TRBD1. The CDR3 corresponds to CASSPPTGGYGGYTF. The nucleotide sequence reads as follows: TGTGCCAGCAGTCCACCGACAGGGGGCTACGGTGGCTACACCTTC.